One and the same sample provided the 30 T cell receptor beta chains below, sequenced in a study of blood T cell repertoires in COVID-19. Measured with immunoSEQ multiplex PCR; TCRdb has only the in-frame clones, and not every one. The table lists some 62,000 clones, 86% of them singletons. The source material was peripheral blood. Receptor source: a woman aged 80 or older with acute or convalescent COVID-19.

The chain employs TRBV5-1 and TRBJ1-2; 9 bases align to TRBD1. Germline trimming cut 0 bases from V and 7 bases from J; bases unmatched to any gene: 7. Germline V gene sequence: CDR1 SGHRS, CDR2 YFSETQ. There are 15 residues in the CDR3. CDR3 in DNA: TGCGCCAGCAGCTTGGGAACCGGGACAGGGATTGGCTACACCTTC. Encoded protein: CASSLGTGTGIGYTF.

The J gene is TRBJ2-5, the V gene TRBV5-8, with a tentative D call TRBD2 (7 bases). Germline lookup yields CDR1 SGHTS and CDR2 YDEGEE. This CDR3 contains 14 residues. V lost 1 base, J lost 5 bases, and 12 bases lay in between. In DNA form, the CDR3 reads TGTGCCAGCAGCTTGTGGGGGGGCGGTGAGACCCAGTACTTC. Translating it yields CASSLWGGGETQYF.

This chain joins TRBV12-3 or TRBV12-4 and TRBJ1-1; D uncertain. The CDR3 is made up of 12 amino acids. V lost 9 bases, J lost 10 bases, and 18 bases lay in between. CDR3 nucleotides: TGTGCCAGTAGGGCGAGTGGTGGAGGAGCTTTCTTT. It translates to CASRASGGGAFF.

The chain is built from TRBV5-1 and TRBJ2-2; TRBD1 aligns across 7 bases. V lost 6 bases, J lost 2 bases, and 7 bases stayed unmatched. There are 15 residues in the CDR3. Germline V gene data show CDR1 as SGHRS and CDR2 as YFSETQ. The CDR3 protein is CASTSRQGNTGELFF. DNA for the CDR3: TGCGCCAGCACCTCCAGACAGGGAAACACCGGGGAGCTGTTTTTT.

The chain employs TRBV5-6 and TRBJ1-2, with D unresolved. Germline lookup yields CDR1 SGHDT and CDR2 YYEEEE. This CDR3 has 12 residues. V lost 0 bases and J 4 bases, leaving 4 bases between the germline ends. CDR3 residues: CASSLGGYGYTF. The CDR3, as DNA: TGTGCCAGCAGCTTGGGCGGCTATGGCTACACCTTC. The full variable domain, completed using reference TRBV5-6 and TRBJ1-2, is DAGVTQSPTHLIKTRGQQVTLRCSPKSGHDTVSWYQQALGQGPQFIFQYYEEEERQRGNFPDRFSGHQFPNYSSELNVNALLLGDSALYLCASSLGGYGYTFGSGTRLTVV.

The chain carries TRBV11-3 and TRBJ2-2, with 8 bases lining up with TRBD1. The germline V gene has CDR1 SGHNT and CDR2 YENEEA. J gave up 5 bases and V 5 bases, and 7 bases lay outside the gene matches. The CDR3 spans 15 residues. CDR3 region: CASSTRQGRTGELFF. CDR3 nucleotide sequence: TGTGCCAGCAGCACCCGACAGGGGCGGACCGGGGAGCTGTTTTTT.

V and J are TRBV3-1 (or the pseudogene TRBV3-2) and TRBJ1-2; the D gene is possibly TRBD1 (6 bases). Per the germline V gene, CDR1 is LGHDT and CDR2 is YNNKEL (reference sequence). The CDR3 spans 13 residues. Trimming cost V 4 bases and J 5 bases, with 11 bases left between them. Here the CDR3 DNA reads TGTGCCAGCAGCCCTGAAGGGGGATATGGCTACACCTTC. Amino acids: CASSPEGGYGYTF.

In DNA, the CDR3 is TGTGCCAGTCGAAGGAGACAGGGTTGGGCAGATACGCAGTATTTT. It codes for CASRRRQGWADTQYF. The genes are TRBV19 and TRBJ2-3; 7 bases align to TRBD1. The length of the CDR3 is 15 residues. The J segment lost 4 bases and the V segment lost 8 bases, leaving 12 bases of the junction unmatched. Germline V gene sequence: CDR1 LNHDA, CDR2 SQIVND (reference sequence).

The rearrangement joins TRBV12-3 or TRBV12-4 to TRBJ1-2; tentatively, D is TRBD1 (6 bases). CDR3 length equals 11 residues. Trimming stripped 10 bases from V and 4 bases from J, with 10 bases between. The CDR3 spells CATGQRYGYTF. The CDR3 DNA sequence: TGTGCCACCGGACAGCGCTATGGCTACACCTTC.

The CDR3 DNA reads TGTGCCAGCAGCCCCCGCGAGGGGGGAGGGAAGCAGTACTTC. Its translation is CASSPREGGGKQYF. This chain links TRBV3-1 (or the pseudogene TRBV3-2) with TRBJ2-7; a weak D match, TRBD2 (7 bases). V was shortened by 4 bases and J by 8 bases, with 18 bases between the two germline ends. The CDR3 consists of 14 residues. CDR1 LGHDT and CDR2 YNNKEL come from the germline V gene (reference sequence).

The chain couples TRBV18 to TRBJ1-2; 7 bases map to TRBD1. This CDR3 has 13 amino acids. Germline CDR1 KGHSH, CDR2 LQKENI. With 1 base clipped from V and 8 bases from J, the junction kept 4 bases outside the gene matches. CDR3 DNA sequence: TGTGCCAGCTCACCACTTACAGGGGTCGGCTACACCTTC. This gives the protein CASSPLTGVGYTF. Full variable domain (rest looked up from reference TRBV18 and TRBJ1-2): NAGVMQNPRHLVRRRGQEARLRCSPMKGHSHVYWYRQLPEEGLKFMVYLQKENIIDESGMPKERFSAEFPKEGPSILRIQQVVRGDSAAYFCASSPLTGVGYTFGSGTRLTVV.

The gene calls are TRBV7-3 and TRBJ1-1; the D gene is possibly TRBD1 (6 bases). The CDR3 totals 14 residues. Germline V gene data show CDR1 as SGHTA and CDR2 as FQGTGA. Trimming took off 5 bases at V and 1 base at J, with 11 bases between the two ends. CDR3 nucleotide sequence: TGTGCCAGCAGCCCGGGACAATCGAACACTGAAGCTTTCTTT. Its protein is CASSPGQSNTEAFF.

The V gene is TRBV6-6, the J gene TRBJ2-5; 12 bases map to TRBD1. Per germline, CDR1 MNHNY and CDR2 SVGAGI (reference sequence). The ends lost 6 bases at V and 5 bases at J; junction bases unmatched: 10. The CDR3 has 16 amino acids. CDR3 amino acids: CASSVLGTGGGETQYF. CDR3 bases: TGTGCCAGCAGCGTACTCGGGACAGGGGGCGGTGAGACCCAGTACTTC.

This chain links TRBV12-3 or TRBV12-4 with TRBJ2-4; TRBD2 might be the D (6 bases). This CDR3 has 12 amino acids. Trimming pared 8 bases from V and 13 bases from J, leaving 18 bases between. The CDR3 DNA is TGTGCCAGCCGATCGGGCCCGGGACTCCAGTACTTC. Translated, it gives CASRSGPGLQYF.

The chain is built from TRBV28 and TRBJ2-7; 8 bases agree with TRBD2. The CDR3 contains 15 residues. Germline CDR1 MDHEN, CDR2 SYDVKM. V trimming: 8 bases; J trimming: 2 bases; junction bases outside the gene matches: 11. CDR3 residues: CASGGAGDVPYEQYF. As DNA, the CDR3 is TGTGCCAGCGGTGGAGCGGGAGACGTGCCCTACGAGCAGTACTTC.

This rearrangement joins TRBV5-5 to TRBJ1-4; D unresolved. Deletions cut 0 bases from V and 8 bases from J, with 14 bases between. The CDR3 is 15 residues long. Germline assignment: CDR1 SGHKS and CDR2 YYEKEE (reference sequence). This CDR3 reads CASSLVHLGEEKLFF. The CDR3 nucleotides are TGTGCCAGCAGCTTGGTACACCTCGGGGAAGAAAAACTGTTTTTT.

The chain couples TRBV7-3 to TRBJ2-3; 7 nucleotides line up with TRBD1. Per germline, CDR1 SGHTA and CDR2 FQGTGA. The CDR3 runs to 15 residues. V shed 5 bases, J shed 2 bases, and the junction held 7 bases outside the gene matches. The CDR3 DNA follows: TGTGCCAGCAGCACCGGACAGGATGCCACAGATACGCAGTATTTT. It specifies CASSTGQDATDTQYF.

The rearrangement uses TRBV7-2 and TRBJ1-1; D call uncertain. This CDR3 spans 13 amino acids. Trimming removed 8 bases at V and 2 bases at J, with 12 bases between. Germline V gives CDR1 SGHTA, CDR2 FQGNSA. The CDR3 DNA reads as TGTGCCAGCCGTCGTAGTGTTAACACTGAAGCTTTCTTT. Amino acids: CASRRSVNTEAFF.

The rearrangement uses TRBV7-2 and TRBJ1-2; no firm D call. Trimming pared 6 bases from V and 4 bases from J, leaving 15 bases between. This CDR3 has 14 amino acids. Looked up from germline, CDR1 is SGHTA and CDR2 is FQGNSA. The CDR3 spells CASSPLAGIYGYTF. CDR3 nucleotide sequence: TGTGCCAGCAGTCCACTCGCGGGTATCTATGGCTACACCTTC.

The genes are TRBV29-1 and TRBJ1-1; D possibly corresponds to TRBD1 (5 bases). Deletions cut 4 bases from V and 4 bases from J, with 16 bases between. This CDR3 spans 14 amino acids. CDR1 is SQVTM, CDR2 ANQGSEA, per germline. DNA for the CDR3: TGCAGCGTTGGCAGGGTTCCCCTAGGCACTGAAGCTTTCTTT. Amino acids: CSVGRVPLGTEAFF.

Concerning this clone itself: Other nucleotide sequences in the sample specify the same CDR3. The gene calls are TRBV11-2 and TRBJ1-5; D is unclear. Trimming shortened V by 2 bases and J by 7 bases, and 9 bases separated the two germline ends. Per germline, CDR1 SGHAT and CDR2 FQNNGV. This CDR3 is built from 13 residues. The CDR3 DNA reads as TGTGCCAGCAGCTTATCGGAGGGACAGCCCCAGCATTTT. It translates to CASSLSEGQPQHF. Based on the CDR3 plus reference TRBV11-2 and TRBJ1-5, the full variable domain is EAGVAQSPRYKIIEKRQSVAFWCNPISGHATLYWYQQILGQGPKLLIQFQNNGVVDDSQLPKDRFSAERLKGVDSTLKIQPAKLEDSAVYLCASSLSEGQPQHFGDGTRLSIL.

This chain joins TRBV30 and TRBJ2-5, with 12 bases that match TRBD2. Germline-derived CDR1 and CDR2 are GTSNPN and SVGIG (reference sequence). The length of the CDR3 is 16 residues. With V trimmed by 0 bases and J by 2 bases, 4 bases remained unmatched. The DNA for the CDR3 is TGTGCCTGGAGTGTACCAGGGACTAGCGGGCAAGAGACCCAGTACTTC. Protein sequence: CAWSVPGTSGQETQYF.

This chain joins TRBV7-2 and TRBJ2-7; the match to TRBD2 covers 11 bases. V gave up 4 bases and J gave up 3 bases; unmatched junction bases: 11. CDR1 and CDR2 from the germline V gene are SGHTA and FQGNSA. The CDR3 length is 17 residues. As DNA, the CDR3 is TGTGCCAGCAGCTCATCCGGGACTAGCGGCCCTTACTACGAGCAGTACTTC. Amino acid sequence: CASSSSGTSGPYYEQYF.

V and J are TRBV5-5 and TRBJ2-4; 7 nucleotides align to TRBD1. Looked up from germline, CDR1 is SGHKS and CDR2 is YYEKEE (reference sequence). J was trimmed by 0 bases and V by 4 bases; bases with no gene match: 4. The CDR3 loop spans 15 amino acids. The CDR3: CASSPGQLAKNIQYF. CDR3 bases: TGTGCCAGCAGCCCGGGACAGCTAGCCAAAAACATTCAGTACTTC.

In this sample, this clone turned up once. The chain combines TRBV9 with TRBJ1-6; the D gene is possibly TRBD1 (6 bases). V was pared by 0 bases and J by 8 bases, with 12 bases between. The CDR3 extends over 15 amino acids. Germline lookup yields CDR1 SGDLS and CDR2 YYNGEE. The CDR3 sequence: CASSVGSRGDSPLHF. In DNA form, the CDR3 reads TGTGCCAGCAGCGTAGGATCCAGGGGTGATTCACCCCTCCACTTT.

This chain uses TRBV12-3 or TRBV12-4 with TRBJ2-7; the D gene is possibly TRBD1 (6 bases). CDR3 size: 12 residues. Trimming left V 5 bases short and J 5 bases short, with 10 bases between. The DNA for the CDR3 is TGTGCCAGCAGTCTTACAGGGAACGAGCAGTACTTC. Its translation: CASSLTGNEQYF.

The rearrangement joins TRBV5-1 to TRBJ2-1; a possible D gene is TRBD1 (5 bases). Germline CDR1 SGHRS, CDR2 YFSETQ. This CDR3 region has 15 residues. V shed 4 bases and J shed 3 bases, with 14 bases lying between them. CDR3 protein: CASSVTGPDYNEQFF. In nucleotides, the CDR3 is TGCGCCAGCAGCGTAACAGGTCCCGACTACAATGAGCAGTTCTTC.

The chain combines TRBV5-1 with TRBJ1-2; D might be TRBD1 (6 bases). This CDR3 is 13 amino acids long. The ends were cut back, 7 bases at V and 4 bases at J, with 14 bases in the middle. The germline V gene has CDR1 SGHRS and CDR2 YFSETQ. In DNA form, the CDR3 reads TGCGCCAGCGGACAGTCCGAGGGCTATGGCTACACCTTC. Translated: CASGQSEGYGYTF.

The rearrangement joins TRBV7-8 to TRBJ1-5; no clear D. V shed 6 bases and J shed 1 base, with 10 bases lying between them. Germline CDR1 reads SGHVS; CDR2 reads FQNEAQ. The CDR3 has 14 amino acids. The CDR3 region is CASRRQSSNQPQHF. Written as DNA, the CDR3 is TGTGCCAGCAGACGTCAGTCGAGCAATCAGCCCCAGCATTTT.

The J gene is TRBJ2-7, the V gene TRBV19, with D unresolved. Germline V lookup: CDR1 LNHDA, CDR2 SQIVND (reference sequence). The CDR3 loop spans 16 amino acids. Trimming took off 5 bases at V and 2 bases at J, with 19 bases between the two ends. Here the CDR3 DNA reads TGTGCCAGTAGTCAGTTGTGGAGCCGAGCGACCTACGAGCAGTACTTC. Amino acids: CASSQLWSRATYEQYF.